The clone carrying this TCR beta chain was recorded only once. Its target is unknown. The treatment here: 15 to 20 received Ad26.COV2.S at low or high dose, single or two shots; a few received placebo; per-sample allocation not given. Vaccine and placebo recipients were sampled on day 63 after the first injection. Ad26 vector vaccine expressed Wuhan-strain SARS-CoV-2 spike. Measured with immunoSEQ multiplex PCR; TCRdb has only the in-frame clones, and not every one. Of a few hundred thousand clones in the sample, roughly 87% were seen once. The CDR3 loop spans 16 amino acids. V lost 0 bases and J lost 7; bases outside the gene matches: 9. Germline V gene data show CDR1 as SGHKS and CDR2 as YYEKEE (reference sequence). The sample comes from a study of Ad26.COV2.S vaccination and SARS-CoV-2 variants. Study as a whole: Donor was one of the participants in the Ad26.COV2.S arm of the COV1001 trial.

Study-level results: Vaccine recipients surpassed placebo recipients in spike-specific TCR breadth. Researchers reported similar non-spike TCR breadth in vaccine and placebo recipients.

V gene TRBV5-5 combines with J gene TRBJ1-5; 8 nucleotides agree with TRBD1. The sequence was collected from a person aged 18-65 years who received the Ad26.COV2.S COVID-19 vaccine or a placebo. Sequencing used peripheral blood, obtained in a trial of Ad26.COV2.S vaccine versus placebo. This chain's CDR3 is CASSLVGQGAGQPQHF. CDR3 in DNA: TGTGCCAGCAGCTTGGTTGGGCAGGGGGCAGGACAGCCCCAGCATTTT.